This T cell receptor beta chain was sequenced in a study of PD-L1 blockade in urothelial cancer. The data were produced by immunoSEQ multiplex PCR, yet TCRdb's version contains in-frame clones alone and is incomplete. The sample includes some 48,000 clones, more than 80% of them seen just once. Documented time point: peripheral blood 6 weeks after treatment start. The sample holds one count of this clone. Trimming at V came to 1 base and at J to 4 bases, leaving 5 bases not matched to a gene. The CDR3 runs to 15 residues. Germline CDR1 SGHVS, CDR2 FQNEAQ. Sequenced material: PBMCs, taken around atezolizumab (anti-PD-L1) treatment. This TCR was recovered from a man in his 70s with urothelial cancer. The gene calls are TRBV7-8 and TRBJ2-5; 8 bases agree with TRBD2. The DNA of the CDR3 is TGTGCCAGCAGCTTAGTTAGCGGGAAGGGAGAGACCCAGTACTTC. It translates to CASSLVSGKGETQYF.